The rows below give T cell receptor beta chains drawn from one sample of a study of neurological immune-mediated disorders. MiXCR, run by TCRdb on the 5' RACE reads, gives a single entry per CDR3 protein. The sample lists tens of thousands of distinct CDR3 sequences; 6.5% to 7.5% were seen once. The sequencing input was CD4+ T cells from blood. The receptor source for this set is a man aged 45-65 years in good health. CDR3s include the opening cysteine and the closing phenylalanine or tryptophan. The order of the fields is V gene, D gene, clone size, J gene, CDR3 protein, CDR3 DNA. The D gene is left open where the match is weak. Not all rows give a size; the values are once, few, many and, for expanded clones, a class.

TRBV5-1	NA	many	TRBJ2-1	CASSLVQGLAGEQFF	TGCGCCAGCAGCTTGGTACAGGGCCTCGCGGGTGAGCAGTTCTTC
TRBV7-2	TRBD1	many	TRBJ1-5	CASSTQGAGQPQHF	TGTGCCAGCAGCACACAGGGGGCAGGGCAGCCCCAGCATTTT
TRBV29-1	NA	many	TRBJ2-2	CSVASGPNTGELFF	TGCAGCGTTGCCTCGGGACCTAACACCGGGGAGCTGTTTTTT
TRBV5-1	NA	many	TRBJ2-5	CASSAHQETQYF	TGCGCCAGCAGCGCCCACCAAGAGACCCAGTACTTC
TRBV5-1	TRBD1	many	TRBJ2-2	CASSARDRVAGELFF	TGCGCCAGCAGCGCCCGGGACAGGGTAGCCGGGGAGCTGTTTTTT
TRBV28	NA	many	TRBJ2-7	CASTTGPGSVSYEQYF	TGTGCCAGCACCACAGGCCCCGGGAGCGTTAGCTACGAGCAGTACTTC
TRBV5-5	NA	many	TRBJ2-7	CASSLFGDYEQYF	TGTGCCAGCAGCTTGTTCGGGGACTACGAGCAGTACTTC
TRBV14	NA	many	TRBJ2-3	CASSQLPTGRDRTDTQYF	TGTGCCAGCAGCCAACTCCCCACCGGGCGGGACCGCACAGATACGCAGTATTTT
TRBV5-1	NA	many	TRBJ1-1	CASSLRGTEAFF	TGCGCCAGCAGCTTGAGGGGCACTGAAGCTTTCTTT
TRBV19	TRBD2	many	TRBJ2-1	CASSRGLAFSSYNEQFF	TGTGCCAGTAGTAGGGGACTAGCGTTTAGCTCCTACAATGAGCAGTTCTTC
TRBV28	TRBD1	many	TRBJ2-7	CASSFHLSTGDSYEQYF	TGTGCCAGCAGTTTTCACCTTTCGACAGGGGATTCCTACGAGCAGTACTTC
TRBV20-1	NA	NA	TRBJ1-5	CSARGPGSGRNQPQHF	TGCAGTGCTAGGGGTCCAGGGAGTGGTCGCAATCAGCCCCAGCATTTT
TRBV5-1	NA	many	TRBJ2-7	CGKQGSSDEQYF	TGCGGCAAGCAGGGCTCAAGCGACGAGCAGTACTTC
TRBV28	NA	NA	TRBJ2-4	CASSPWWVMAKNIQYF	TGTGCCAGCAGTCCCTGGTGGGTCATGGCCAAAAACATTCAGTACTTC
TRBV5-1	NA	many	TRBJ1-2	CASSLEAPYGYTF	TGCGCCAGCAGCTTGGAGGCACCTTATGGCTACACCTTC
TRBV7-2	NA	many	TRBJ2-2	CASSLDSGAGTGELFF	TGTGCCAGCAGCTTAGACTCAGGGGCGGGGACCGGGGAGCTGTTTTTT
TRBV6-5	TRBD1	many	TRBJ1-4	CASSWTGGSNEKLFF	TGTGCCAGCAGCTGGACAGGGGGCTCTAATGAAAAACTGTTTTTT
TRBV7-2	NA	many	TRBJ2-3	CASSLDWGQDTQYF	TGTGCCAGCAGCTTAGATTGGGGGCAAGATACGCAGTATTTT
TRBV20-1	TRBD2	many	TRBJ2-1	CSARGWTSGHNEQFF	TGCAGTGCTAGAGGTTGGACTAGCGGACACAATGAGCAGTTCTTC
TRBV5-4	NA	NA	TRBJ2-7	CASSSMARGYSYEQYF	TGTGCCAGCAGCTCCATGGCTAGGGGGTACTCCTACGAGCAGTACTTC
TRBV20-1	TRBD1	many	TRBJ1-5	CSAGQGNQPQHF	TGCAGTGCTGGACAGGGGAATCAGCCCCAGCATTTT
TRBV5-6	NA	NA	TRBJ2-7	CASSRKNYEQYF	TGTGCCAGCAGCCGGAAGAACTACGAGCAGTACTTC
TRBV14	NA	many	TRBJ1-1	CASSQVGVGYEAFF	TGTGCCAGCAGCCAAGTCGGGGTAGGCTACGAAGCTTTCTTT
TRBV5-1	NA	NA	TRBJ2-2	CASSTSWGTGELFF	TGCGCCAGCTCCACTAGCTGGGGGACCGGGGAGTTGTTTTTT
TRBV12-3/TRBV12-4	NA	many	TRBJ2-1	CASSLRYNEQFF	TGTGCCAGCAGTCTCCGATACAATGAGCAGTTCTTC
TRBV14	NA	few	TRBJ2-3	CASSQFLSDTDTQYF	TGTGCCAGCAGCCAATTCCTATCGGACACAGATACGCAGTATTTT
TRBV19	NA	many	TRBJ2-2	CASSPGRRDTGELFF	TGTGCCAGTAGTCCCGGACGGAGGGACACCGGGGAGCTGTTTTTT
TRBV20-1	NA	NA	TRBJ2-1	CSARWSRNEQFF	TGCAGTGCTAGATGGAGTCGCAATGAGCAGTTCTTC
TRBV5-1	NA	many	TRBJ2-2	CASSLGHLTGELFF	TGCGCCAGCAGCTTGGGACACTTAACCGGGGAGCTGTTTTTT